This T cell receptor beta chain was found in a study of T cell changes during pregnancy in multiple sclerosis. V gave up 5 bases and J gave up 2 bases; unmatched junction bases: 8. The CDR3 loop spans 16 amino acids. Germline V gives CDR1 SGHVS, CDR2 FNYEAQ. Data came from immunoSEQ multiplex PCR; TCRdb stores just in-frame clones and leaves some out. Of roughly 110,000 clones listed, less than 95% are singletons. Material: peripheral blood, obtained before pregnancy. This chain connects TRBV7-6 to TRBJ2-7, with TRBD2 identical over 11 bases. The clonotype was recovered from a female donor with multiple sclerosis, enrolled in a pregnancy study. The CDR3 sequence: CASSPRLAGNTYEQYF. The CDR3 nucleotides are TGTGCCAGCAGCCCCAGACTAGCGGGAAACACCTACGAGCAGTACTTC. Using reference TRBV7-6 and TRBJ2-7 for the parts outside the CDR3, the full variable domain is GAGVSQSPRYKVTKRGQDVALRCDPISGHVSLYWYRQALGQGPEFLTYFNYEAQQDKSGLPNDRFSAERPEGSISTLTIQRTEQRDSAMYRCASSPRLAGNTYEQYFGPGTRLTVT.